This TCR beta chain appears in the sequencing data of a study of blood T cell repertoires in COVID-19. The wider study: Samples of COVID-19 (acute and convalescent) were obtained from the United States, Italy and Spain. PBMCs, B-cell-depleted T cells, or T cells were the source of the cDNA or gDNA that made up the material.

With 0 bases removed from V and 2 bases from J, the gap between germline ends came to 7 bases. This CDR3 spans 14 amino acids. Germline assignment: CDR1 KGHSH and CDR2 LQKENI. In the authors' workflow: Researchers report that nucleated cell counts were estimated from reference gene primer amplification. Clones were sequenced by immunoSEQ multiplex PCR, and TCRdb holds only the in-frame ones, with some missing. From that table come the V and J calls and clone size; the DNA was used to work out D and trimming. There are some 180,000 clones in the sample; 70% to 90% occur only once, and around 2.7% lies in the top ten. The Seattle patients joined while their infection was active and were tracked longitudinally afterward. Comments on this clone: The same CDR3 is also encoded by other DNA sequences in this sample.

This sequence originates from a woman of 80 years or more with COVID-19, enrolled during active disease. The genes are TRBV18 and TRBJ1-2; D ambiguous. Source material: peripheral blood. The DNA of the CDR3 is TGTGCCAGCTCACCACCGGCGGGGAACTATGGCTACACCTTC. Protein product: CASSPPAGNYGYTF.